Following are 31 T cell receptor beta chains from one sample sequenced in a study of graft-versus-host responses after intestinal transplantation. Generated by immunoSEQ multiplex PCR, the TCRdb table keeps only in-frame clones and is missing some. The repertoire holds 100,000 or so clones, with approximately 94% as singletons. These receptors are not linked to any known antigen. The source material was unstimulated CD8+ T cells sorted from spleen or lymph node cells, sampled before intestinal transplant. The receptors originated from a human donor who received an intestinal transplant.

CDR3 bases: TGTGCCTCCCCCCTAGGTGGGACAGATACGCAGTATTTT. Amino acid sequence: CASPLGGTDTQYF. The chain uses TRBV30 and TRBJ2-3; D gene unclear. This CDR3 has 13 amino acids. Germline assignment: CDR1 GTSNPN and CDR2 SVGIG (reference sequence). V gave up 7 bases and J gave up 3 bases, with 14 bases separating them.

This chain joins TRBV19 and TRBJ2-1; 11 bases fit TRBD2. The CDR3 extends over 16 amino acids. V dropped 6 bases and J dropped 3; count of bases not matched to a gene: 7. CDR1 and CDR2 from the germline V gene are LNHDA and SQIVND (reference sequence). The CDR3 DNA reads TGTGCCAGTAGGGGCCCCCTAGCGGGGGGCTACAATGAGCAGTTCTTC. Its protein product is CASRGPLAGGYNEQFF.

With regard to this clone: The same CDR3 is also encoded by other DNA sequences in this sample. The chain carries TRBV30 and TRBJ2-2; 7 bases line up with TRBD1. The junction had 4 bases not matched to a gene; V was cut back by 2 bases and J by 4 bases. Germline lookup yields CDR1 GTSNPN and CDR2 SVGIG (reference sequence). This CDR3 has 14 residues. This CDR3 is CAWSLGQVTGELFF. The DNA for the CDR3 is TGTGCCTGGAGTCTTGGACAGGTCACCGGGGAGCTGTTTTTT.

V gene TRBV5-8 combines with J gene TRBJ2-1; D gene uncertain. CDR1 is SGHTS, CDR2 YDEGEE, per germline. This CDR3 comprises 14 residues. Trimming took off 7 bases at V and 4 bases at J, with 15 bases between the two ends. CDR3 nucleotides: TGTGCCAGCGAGTTACGGGTTTTTTACAATGAGCAGTTCTTC. This encodes CASELRVFYNEQFF.

The CDR3 sequence: CASSILAGGYNEQFF. Written as DNA, the CDR3 is TGTGCCAGCAGCATCCTAGCGGGGGGATACAATGAGCAGTTCTTC. J is TRBJ2-1 and V is TRBV7-2; 11 nucleotides align to TRBD2. Germline V gives CDR1 SGHTA, CDR2 FQGNSA. The trim removed 5 bases at V and 4 bases at J, leaving 4 bases unmatched. The CDR3 sequence is 15 residues long. Based on the CDR3 plus reference TRBV7-2 and TRBJ2-1, the full variable domain is GAGVSQSPSNKVTEKGKDVELRCDPISGHTALYWYRQSLGQGLEFLIYFQGNSAPDKSGLPSDRFSAERTGGSVSTLTIQRTQQEDSAVYLCASSILAGGYNEQFFGPGTRLTVL.

This clone has more than one count but fewer than ten. The chain joins TRBV11-2 to TRBJ2-7; no clear D. CDR3 length: 12 amino acids. Per the germline V gene, CDR1 is SGHAT and CDR2 is FQNNGV. The V gene lost 5 bases and the J gene lost 3 bases, with 8 bases spanning the gap. The CDR3 here is CASSPVVYEQYF. The CDR3 nucleotides read TGTGCCAGCAGCCCGGTGGTCTACGAGCAGTACTTC.

J is TRBJ2-7 and V is TRBV4-3, with D maybe TRBD1 (5 bases). Trimming removed 0 bases at V and 4 bases at J, with 10 bases between. The CDR3 covers 14 residues. CDR1 and CDR2 from the germline V gene are LGHNA and YSLEER. CDR3 nucleotides: TGCGCCAGCAGCCAAGAGACAGCGAAGTACGAGCAGTACTTC. It translates to CASSQETAKYEQYF.

V is TRBV5-4 and J is TRBJ1-1; 9 positions agree with TRBD1. The CDR3 runs to 14 residues. The V gene's germline CDR1 is SGHNT and CDR2 YYREEE (reference sequence). V trimming: 4 bases; J trimming: 1 base; junction bases outside the gene matches: 2. In DNA, the CDR3 is TGTGCCAGCAGCGGGGGACAGGGGAACACTGAAGCTTTCTTT. Protein product: CASSGGQGNTEAFF.

The chain couples TRBV12-2 to TRBJ2-6; the table's D gene call, TRBD1, was not cross checked with the DNA. TRBV12-2 is flagged as a pseudogene. CDR3 size: 20 residues. The CDR3 nucleotides are TGTGCAAGTCGCTCCCCTAAGGGCAGGGGGAGAGGTCTTCGGGCCAACGTCCTGACTTTC. Translated: CASRSPKGRGRGLRANVLTF.

This clone has more than one count but fewer than ten. This chain joins TRBV6-5 and TRBJ2-7; D is perhaps TRBD2 (5 bases). This CDR3 comprises 13 residues. V lost 2 bases, J lost 2 bases, and 7 bases lay in between. Germline assignment: CDR1 MNHEY and CDR2 SVGAGI. The CDR3 bases are TGTGCCAGCAGTTACGACGGGACCTACGAGCAGTACTTC. It translates to CASSYDGTYEQYF.

This clone showed up just once. This chain links TRBV7-2 with TRBJ2-3; 11 nucleotides match TRBD2. This CDR3 has 18 amino acids. From germline, CDR1 is SGHTA and CDR2 FQGNSA. V lost 2 bases to trimming and J lost 2 bases; unmatched junction nucleotides: 9. In DNA, the CDR3 is TGTGCCAGCAGCTTAATTCATGTAGCGGGGGGGCCCACAGATACGCAGTATTTT. This sequence encodes CASSLIHVAGGPTDTQYF. Full variable domain (outside the CDR3, taken from reference TRBV7-2 and TRBJ2-3): GAGVSQSPSNKVTEKGKDVELRCDPISGHTALYWYRQSLGQGLEFLIYFQGNSAPDKSGLPSDRFSAERTGGSVSTLTIQRTQQEDSAVYLCASSLIHVAGGPTDTQYFGPGTRLTVL.

The rearrangement uses TRBV4-3 and TRBJ2-3; TRBD1 is a possible D gene (6 bases). Germline V gene lookup returns CDR1 LGHNA and CDR2 YSLEER. V lost 0 bases to trimming and J lost 2 bases, with 9 bases between them. This CDR3 region has 15 residues. The CDR3 nucleotides read TGCGCCAGCAGCCAAGATGGGGACACCACAGATACGCAGTATTTT. The encoded protein is CASSQDGDTTDTQYF.

Only one count was recorded for this clone. The V gene is TRBV7-9, the J gene TRBJ2-7; D might be TRBD2 (6 bases). V was shortened by 8 bases and J by 2 bases, with 13 bases between the two germline ends. CDR1 SEHNR and CDR2 FQNEAQ come from the germline V gene (reference sequence). This CDR3 has 13 residues. The CDR3 DNA reads TGTGCCAGCGGGGCGGGGAGTCCCTACGAGCAGTACTTC. Its protein product is CASGAGSPYEQYF.

This sequence joins TRBV30 and TRBJ1-1, with D perhaps TRBD1 (6 bases). Germline values: CDR1 GTSNPN, CDR2 SVGIG (reference sequence). This CDR3 is built from 15 residues. Trimming shortened V by 0 bases and J by 5 bases, and 16 bases separated the two germline ends. CDR3 region: CAWSVRLSQGTEAFF. In DNA, the CDR3 is TGTGCCTGGAGTGTACGTCTATCCCAGGGGACTGAAGCTTTCTTT.

V gene TRBV7-8 combines with J gene TRBJ1-1, with a tentative D call TRBD1 (6 bases). The V gene's germline CDR1 is SGHVS and CDR2 FQNEAQ. The CDR3 is 13 amino acids. The V gene lost 6 bases and the J gene lost 2 bases, with 10 bases spanning the gap. CDR3 nucleotide sequence: TGTGCCAGCAGATGGACAGTTAACACTGAAGCTTTCTTT. Protein sequence: CASRWTVNTEAFF.

The chain is built from TRBV4-1 and TRBJ2-3, with TRBD2 matching over 9 bases. Germline loops: CDR1 MGHRA, CDR2 YSYEKL. CDR3 length equals 18 residues. With V trimmed by 3 bases and J by 0 bases, 10 bases remained unmatched. Here the CDR3 reads CASSQASPSGGSTDTQYF. CDR3 bases: TGCGCCAGCAGCCAGGCCTCCCCCAGCGGGGGGAGCACAGATACGCAGTATTTT.

The V call is TRBV7-9, the J call TRBJ2-2; 10 bases agree with TRBD2. This CDR3 has 16 amino acids. J lost 5 bases, V lost 4 bases, and 7 bases had no gene match. Per germline, CDR1 SEHNR and CDR2 FQNEAQ (reference sequence). The DNA of the CDR3 is TGTGCCAGCAGCTCCAGCGGGGGGGCCCGAACCGGGGAGCTGTTTTTT. Translating gives CASSSSGGARTGELFF.

Turning to this clone: At one end, the junction sequence differs from germline, possibly due to a read error. The V and J genes are TRBV15 and TRBJ2-1; D unclear. The CDR3 contains 14 residues. Germline CDR1 LNHNV, CDR2 YYDKDF (reference sequence). The CDR3 protein is CATTPPSSYNEQFF. DNA for the CDR3: TGTGCAACCACCCCTCCCAGCTCCTACAATGAGCAGTTCTTC.

The chain combines TRBV30 with TRBJ2-3; the D is unclear. CDR3 length: 11 residues. The V end lost 5 bases, the J end lost 6 bases, and 9 bases lay between the germline ends. Germline V gene sequence: CDR1 GTSNPN, CDR2 SVGIG (reference sequence). The CDR3 DNA sequence: TGTGCCTGGGACACCGCGGATACGCAGTATTTT. Its protein is CAWDTADTQYF. The full variable domain, rest sourced from reference TRBV30 and TRBJ2-3, is SQTIHQWPATLVQPVGSPLSLECTVEGTSNPNLYWYRQAAGRGLQLLFYSVGIGQISSEVPQNLSASRPQDRQFILSSKKLLLSDSGFYLCAWDTADTQYFGPGTRLTVL.

This rearrangement joins TRBV13 to TRBJ2-7; the match to TRBD1 covers 11 bases. This CDR3 is built from 15 residues. Germline V CDR1 and CDR2: PRHDT, FYEKMQ (reference sequence). V trimming: 5 bases; J trimming: 7 bases; junction bases outside the gene matches: 10. In DNA, the CDR3 is TGTGCCAGCAGCAGCCGCGGGACAGGGGGGGATGAGCAGTACTTC. Residues: CASSSRGTGGDEQYF.

The chain combines TRBV12-5 with TRBJ2-7; D is ambiguous. Germline V gene data show CDR1 as LGHNT and CDR2 as FRNRAP. There are 12 residues in the CDR3. Trimming took 2 bases from V and 0 from J, leaving 2 bases between them. CDR3 sequence: CASGLLSYEQYF. CDR3 in DNA: TGTGCTAGTGGTTTGCTCTCCTACGAGCAGTACTTC.

The rearrangement links TRBV19 to TRBJ2-1; 8 nucleotides align to TRBD2. The CDR3 contains 14 residues. V was clipped by 5 bases and J by 9 bases; unmatched bases: 9. Germline CDR1 reads LNHDA; CDR2 reads SQIVND (reference sequence). This chain's CDR3 is CASSLAGFPGEQFF. Written as DNA, the CDR3 is TGTGCCAGTAGTTTAGCGGGGTTCCCTGGTGAGCAGTTCTTC.

V usage is TRBV4-3 and J usage is TRBJ1-5; the D gene is possibly TRBD1 (6 bases). This CDR3 has 15 residues. Trimming shortened V by 0 bases and J by 3 bases, and 9 bases separated the two germline ends. Germline V gene data show CDR1 as LGHNA and CDR2 as YSLEER. In DNA, the CDR3 is TGCGCCAGCAGCCAAGATCGACAGGCCAATCAGCCCCAGCATTTT. It specifies CASSQDRQANQPQHF.

The chain combines TRBV19 with TRBJ1-1, with 9 nucleotides matching TRBD1. V was pared by 3 bases and J by 11 bases, with 13 bases of the junction left unmatched. Looked up from germline, CDR1 is LNHDA and CDR2 is SQIVND (reference sequence). There are 15 residues in the CDR3. CDR3 protein: CASSIGGWGTGLAFF. The CDR3 nucleotides read TGTGCCAGTAGTATTGGAGGTTGGGGGACAGGGTTGGCTTTCTTT.

The chain recombines TRBV30 with TRBJ2-7; the match to TRBD1 covers 9 bases. This CDR3 contains 13 residues. Germline-derived CDR1 and CDR2 are GTSNPN and SVGIG (reference sequence). V lost 3 bases and J lost 6; bases outside the gene matches: 6. CDR3 region: CAWSWGQGGEQYF. The CDR3, as DNA: TGTGCCTGGAGCTGGGGACAGGGCGGCGAGCAGTACTTC.

This chain connects TRBV5-1 to TRBJ1-1; unclear D gene. Germline loops: CDR1 SGHRS, CDR2 YFSETQ. The CDR3 extends over 15 amino acids. With 0 bases removed from V and 3 bases from J, the gap between germline ends came to 12 bases. CDR3 coding DNA: TGCGCCAGCAGCTTGGCTTCCGGACTGGACACTGAAGCTTTCTTT. Protein: CASSLASGLDTEAFF.

J is TRBJ2-3 and V is TRBV9, with unresolved D. The CDR3 sequence is 15 residues long. Germline V gene data show CDR1 as SGDLS and CDR2 as YYNGEE. Trimming shortened V by 3 bases and J by 1 base, and 12 bases separated the two germline ends. Written as DNA, the CDR3 is TGTGCCAGCAGCGCAACCGTGTTAGGCACAGATACGCAGTATTTT. It specifies CASSATVLGTDTQYF.

The rearrangement uses TRBV4-3 and TRBJ2-3; 7 bases agree with TRBD1. There are 16 residues in the CDR3. The V gene's germline CDR1 is LGHNA and CDR2 YSLEER. V shed 4 bases, J shed 0 bases, and the junction held 7 bases outside the gene matches. CDR3 in amino acids: CASSLRQGLSTDTQYF. For the CDR3, the DNA is TGCGCCAGCAGCCTTCGACAGGGCCTGAGCACAGATACGCAGTATTTT.

The chain links TRBV9 to TRBJ2-1; a weak D match, TRBD1 (6 bases). V was shortened by 0 bases and J by 10 bases, with 14 bases between the two germline ends. Germline lookup yields CDR1 SGDLS and CDR2 YYNGEE. CDR3 length: 14 residues. CDR3 DNA: TGTGCCAGCAGCGTAGAGTCAGGAACAGGGGAGCAGTTCTTC. This codes for CASSVESGTGEQFF. The variable domain in full, completed from reference TRBV9 and TRBJ2-1, reads DSGVTQTPKHLITATGQRVTLRCSPRSGDLSVYWYQQSLDQGLQFLIQYYNGEERAKGNILERFSAQQFPDLHSELNLSSLELGDSALYFCASSVESGTGEQFFGPGTRLTVL.

V usage is TRBV19 and J usage is TRBJ2-5, with 11 bases that match TRBD1. This CDR3 is 15 amino acids long. CDR1 is LNHDA and CDR2 is SQIVND in the germline V gene (reference sequence). After removal of 4 bases from V and 5 bases from J, the junction contained 6 bases not matched to a gene. Written as DNA, the CDR3 is TGTGCCAGTAGTAATGGACAGGGGGCTAGGGAGACCCAGTACTTC. It translates to CASSNGQGARETQYF.

This clone was picked up one time. The chain uses TRBV11-2 and TRBJ2-3; perhaps TRBD1 as D (5 bases). CDR3 size: 13 residues. CDR1 SGHAT and CDR2 FQNNGV come from the germline V gene. V shed 6 bases and J shed 2 bases, with 9 bases lying between them. The CDR3 region is CASSDSPTDTQYF. Written as DNA, the CDR3 is TGTGCCAGCAGTGACAGCCCCACAGATACGCAGTATTTT.